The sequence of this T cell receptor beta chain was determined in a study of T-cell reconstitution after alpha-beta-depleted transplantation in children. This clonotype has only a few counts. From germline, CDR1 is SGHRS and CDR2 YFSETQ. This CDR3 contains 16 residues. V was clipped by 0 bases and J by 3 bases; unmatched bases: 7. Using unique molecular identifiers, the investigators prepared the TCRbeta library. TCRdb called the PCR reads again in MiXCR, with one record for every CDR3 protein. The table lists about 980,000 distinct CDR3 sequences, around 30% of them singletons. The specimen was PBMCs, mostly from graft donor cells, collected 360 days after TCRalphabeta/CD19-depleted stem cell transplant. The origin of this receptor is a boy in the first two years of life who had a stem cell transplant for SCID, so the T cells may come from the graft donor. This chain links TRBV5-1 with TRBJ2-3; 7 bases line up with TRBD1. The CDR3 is CASSLASRGNTDTQYF. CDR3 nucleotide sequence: TGCGCCAGCAGCTTGGCCAGCAGGGGGAATACAGATACGCAGTATTTT.